These 11 T cell receptor beta chains were sequenced from one sample in a study of Ad26.COV2.S vaccination and SARS-CoV-2 variants. Produced via immunoSEQ multiplex PCR; TCRdb's table is partial and in-frame only. The table lists roughly 150,000 clones, 70% to 90% of them singletons. The material sequenced was peripheral blood, taken after recovery from COVID-19. The receptors come from a human donor who had recovered from COVID-19.

The chain is built from TRBV18 and TRBJ2-7; D unclear. The CDR3 has 14 residues. Trimming stripped 3 bases from V and 2 bases from J, with 11 bases between. Germline loops: CDR1 KGHSH, CDR2 LQKENI. The CDR3 region has the DNA TGTGCCAGCTCACCCCTGGACGGTACCTACGAGCAGTACTTC. Amino acid sequence: CASSPLDGTYEQYF.

DNA of the CDR3: TGTGCCAGCAGTGGATCCGCTCTGGAGCGCTATGGCTACACCTTC. It encodes CASSGSALERYGYTF. This chain connects TRBV2 to TRBJ1-2, with D unclear. Between the trimmed V and J ends, which lost 4 bases and 4 bases, there was a span of 16 bases. This CDR3 is 15 amino acids long. In germline, CDR1 is SNHLY, CDR2 FYNNEI.

This rearrangement joins TRBV28 to TRBJ2-7, with TRBD2 identical over 7 bases. The CDR3 has 16 amino acids. V trimming: 3 bases; J trimming: 0 bases; junction bases outside the gene matches: 8. CDR1 and CDR2 from the germline V gene are MDHEN and SYDVKM. The CDR3 spells CASSFPGLDPSYEQYF. The CDR3 nucleotides read TGTGCCAGCAGTTTCCCCGGACTAGATCCCTCCTACGAGCAGTACTTC.

The V call is TRBV10-3, the J call TRBJ2-1; 11 nucleotides line up with TRBD2. The junction had 7 bases not matched to a gene; V was cut back by 5 bases and J by 1 base. This CDR3 is built from 17 residues. Looked up from germline, CDR1 is ENHRY and CDR2 is SYGVKD. In DNA form, the CDR3 reads TGTGCCATCAGTAGTAGCGGGGGGGCCAGGTCCTACAATGAGCAGTTCTTC. Protein: CAISSSGGARSYNEQFF.

The rearrangement links TRBV15 to TRBJ2-3, with TRBD2 matching over 7 bases. This CDR3 has 15 amino acids. V lost 0 bases and J lost 5; bases outside the gene matches: 5. CDR1 is LNHNV, CDR2 YYDKDF, per germline (reference sequence). The CDR3 coding sequence is TGTGCCACCAGCAGAGAGCAGGGAGGGCTAGATACGCAGTATTTT. Amino acid sequence: CATSREQGGLDTQYF.

The rearrangement links TRBV12-3 or TRBV12-4 to TRBJ1-2; D ambiguous. The CDR3 contains 13 residues. V was clipped by 3 bases and J by 3 bases, with 8 bases between them. The CDR3 DNA follows: TGTGCCAGCAGTTTTACACCAGACTATGGCTACACCTTC. It encodes CASSFTPDYGYTF.

The rearrangement links TRBV27 to TRBJ2-5, with D unresolved. V was cut by 1 base and J by 5 bases, with 8 bases left in between. The CDR3 sequence is 13 residues long. CDR1 and CDR2 from the germline V gene are MNHEY and SMNVEV (reference sequence). This CDR3 is CASSLWGGETQYF. The CDR3 DNA follows: TGTGCCAGCAGTTTATGGGGTGGGGAGACCCAGTACTTC.

The rearrangement joins TRBV19 to TRBJ2-3, with 9 bases that match TRBD1. Germline V lookup: CDR1 LNHDA, CDR2 SQIVND (reference sequence). The V segment lost 4 bases and the J segment 3 bases; nucleotides outside the gene matches: 8. This CDR3 is built from 16 residues. The CDR3 DNA reads as TGTGCCAGTAGTACCTCGGGACAGGGTTTAACAGATACGCAGTATTTT. It translates to CASSTSGQGLTDTQYF.

The chain carries TRBV27 and TRBJ2-3; D possibly corresponds to TRBD2 (6 bases). Germline V gene data show CDR1 as MNHEY and CDR2 as SMNVEV (reference sequence). V dropped 3 bases and J dropped 1 base, with 14 bases sitting between them. The CDR3 sequence is 16 residues long. The chain's CDR3 is CASSLLLGGGTDTQYF. CDR3 nucleotide sequence: TGTGCCAGCAGTTTGCTCCTGGGCGGGGGCACAGATACGCAGTATTTT.

For this clone: Germline is not matched at one junction end, which may reflect a read error. J is TRBJ2-1 and V is TRBV7-7, with TRBD1 matching 7 bases. Germline-derived CDR1 and CDR2 are SSHAT and FNYEAQ (reference sequence). The CDR3 is 16 amino acids. CDR3 in amino acids: CASSLGLGGRYNEQFF. CDR3 coding DNA: TGTGCTAGCAGCTTAGGTTTAGGGGGCCGATACAATGAGCAGTTCTTC.

V gene TRBV7-2 combines with J gene TRBJ1-2; D gene ambiguous. Germline assignment: CDR1 SGHTA and CDR2 FQGNSA. The CDR3 runs 14 residues. V was clipped by 0 bases and J by 5 bases, with 10 bases between them. In DNA form, the CDR3 reads TGTGCCAGCAGCTTAGCCGGTCGGATGTATGGCTACACCTTC. Protein sequence: CASSLAGRMYGYTF.